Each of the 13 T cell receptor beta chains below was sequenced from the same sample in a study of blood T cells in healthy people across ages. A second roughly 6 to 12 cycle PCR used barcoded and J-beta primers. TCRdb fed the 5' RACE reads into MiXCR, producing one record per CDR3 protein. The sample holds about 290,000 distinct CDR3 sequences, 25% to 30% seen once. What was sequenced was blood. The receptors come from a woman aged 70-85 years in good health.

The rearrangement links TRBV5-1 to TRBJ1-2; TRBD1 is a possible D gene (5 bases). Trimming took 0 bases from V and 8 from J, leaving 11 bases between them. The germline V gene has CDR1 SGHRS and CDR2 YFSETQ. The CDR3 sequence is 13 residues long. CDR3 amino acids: CASSLGQGKGYTF. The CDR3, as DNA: TGCGCCAGCAGCTTGGGGCAGGGTAAGGGCTACACCTTC.

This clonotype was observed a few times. CDR3 amino acids: CATTEAQGWGYTF. The DNA of the CDR3 is TGTGCCACCACTGAAGCCCAGGGTTGGGGCTACACCTTC. This chain links TRBV6-1 with TRBJ1-2; TRBD1 might be the D (5 bases). Trimming took off 10 bases at V and 8 bases at J, with 20 bases between the two ends. Germline loops: CDR1 MNHNS, CDR2 SASEGT. The CDR3 runs to 13 residues.

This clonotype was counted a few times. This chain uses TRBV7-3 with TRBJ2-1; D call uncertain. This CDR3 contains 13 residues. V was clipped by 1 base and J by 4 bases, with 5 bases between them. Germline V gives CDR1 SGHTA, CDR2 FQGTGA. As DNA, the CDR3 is TGTGCCAGCAGCTTAAATTATTACAATGAGCAGTTCTTC. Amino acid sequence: CASSLNYYNEQFF.

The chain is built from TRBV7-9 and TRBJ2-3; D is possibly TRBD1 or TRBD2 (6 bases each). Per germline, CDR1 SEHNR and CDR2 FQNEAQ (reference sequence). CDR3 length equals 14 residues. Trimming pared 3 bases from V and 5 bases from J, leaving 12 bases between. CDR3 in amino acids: CASSFQGRGDTQYF. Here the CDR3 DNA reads TGTGCCAGCAGCTTCCAGGGGCGGGGAGATACGCAGTATTTT.

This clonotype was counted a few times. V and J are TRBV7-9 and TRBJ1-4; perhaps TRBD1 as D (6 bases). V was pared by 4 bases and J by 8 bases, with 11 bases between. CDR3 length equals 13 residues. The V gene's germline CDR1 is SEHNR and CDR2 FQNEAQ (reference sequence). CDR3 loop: CASSSGGTEKLFF. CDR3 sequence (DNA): TGTGCCAGCAGCTCCGGGGGGACAGAAAAACTGTTTTTT.

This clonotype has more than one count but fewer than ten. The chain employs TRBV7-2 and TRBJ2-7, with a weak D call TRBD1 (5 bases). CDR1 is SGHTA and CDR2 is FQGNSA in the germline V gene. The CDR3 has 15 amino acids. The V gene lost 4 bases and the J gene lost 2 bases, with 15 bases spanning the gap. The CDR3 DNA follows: TGTGCCAGCAGCTCGGTGGTGGACAAAGCCTACGAGCAGTACTTC. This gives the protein CASSSVVDKAYEQYF.

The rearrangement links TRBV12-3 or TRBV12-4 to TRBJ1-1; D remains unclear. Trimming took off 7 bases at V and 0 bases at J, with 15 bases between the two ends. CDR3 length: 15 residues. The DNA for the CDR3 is TGTGCCAGCAATTTCCGTAGAGAAATGAACACTGAAGCTTTCTTT. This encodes CASNFRREMNTEAFF.

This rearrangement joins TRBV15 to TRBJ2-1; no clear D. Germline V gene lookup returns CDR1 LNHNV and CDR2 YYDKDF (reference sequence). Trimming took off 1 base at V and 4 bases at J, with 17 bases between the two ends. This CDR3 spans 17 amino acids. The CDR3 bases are TGTGCCACCAGCAGAGTTTATACATCAGGAGCTTACAATGAGCAGTTCTTC. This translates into CATSRVYTSGAYNEQFF.

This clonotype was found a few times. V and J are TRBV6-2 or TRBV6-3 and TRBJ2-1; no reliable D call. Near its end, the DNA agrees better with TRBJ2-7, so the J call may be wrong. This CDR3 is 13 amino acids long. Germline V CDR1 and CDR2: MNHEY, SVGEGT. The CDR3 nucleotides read TGTGCCAGCAGTTACCTTCCCGCCTACGAGCAGTACTTC. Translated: CASSYLPAYEQYF.

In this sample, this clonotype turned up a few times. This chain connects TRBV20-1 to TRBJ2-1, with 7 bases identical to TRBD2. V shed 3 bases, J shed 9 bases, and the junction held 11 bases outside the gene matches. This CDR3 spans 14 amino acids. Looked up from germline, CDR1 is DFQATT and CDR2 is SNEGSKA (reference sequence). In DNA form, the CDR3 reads TGCAGTGCTAGTGCACGAGGGAGGGCCACTGAGCAGTTCTTC. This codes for CSASARGRATEQFF.

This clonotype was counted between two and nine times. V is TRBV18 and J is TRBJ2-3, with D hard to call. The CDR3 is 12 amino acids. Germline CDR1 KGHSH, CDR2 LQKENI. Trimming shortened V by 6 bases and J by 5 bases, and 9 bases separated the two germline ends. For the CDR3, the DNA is TGTGCCAGCTCCCCAGTCGGAGATACGCAGTATTTT. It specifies CASSPVGDTQYF.

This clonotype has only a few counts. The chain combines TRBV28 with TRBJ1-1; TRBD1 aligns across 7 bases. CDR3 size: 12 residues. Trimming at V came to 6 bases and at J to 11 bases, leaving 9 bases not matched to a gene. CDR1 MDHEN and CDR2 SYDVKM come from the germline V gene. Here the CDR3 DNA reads TGTGCCAGCAGGACAGGGATAGGCCTTGCTTTCTTT. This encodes CASRTGIGLAFF.

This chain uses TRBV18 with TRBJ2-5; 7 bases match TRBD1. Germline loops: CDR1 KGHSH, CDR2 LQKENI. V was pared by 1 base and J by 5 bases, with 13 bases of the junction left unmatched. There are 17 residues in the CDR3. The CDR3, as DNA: TGTGCCAGCTCACCACAAGACAGGGTTCGGTCGAGGGAGACCCAGTACTTC. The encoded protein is CASSPQDRVRSRETQYF.